This T cell receptor beta chain stems from a study of blood T cell repertoires in COVID-19 (dated by TCRdb to the early 2020s). About the study as a whole: Samples covering the acute and convalescent phases of COVID-19 were provided by collaborators in the United States, Italy and Spain. The prospective study material was composed of cDNA or gDNA derived from T cells, B-cell-depleted T cells, or PBMCs. The dataset comprised deeply sampled blood TCRbeta repertoires from subjects exposed to, actively infected with, or recovered from COVID-19. The repertoires were made available in a free public database intended to serve as a resource for research on the immune response to SARS-CoV-2. The samples were drawn from the first 160 participants of the ongoing ImmuneRACE study and from 950 to 1,500 subjects provided by 6 global collaborators. The sample metadata nearly always contained a de-identified subject ID, COVID-19 status, age in years and sex. HLA class I and class II types, where available, came from metadata supplied by the sample provider rather than from assay-based typing.

Taken from cysteine to phenylalanine, the CDR3 has 15 residues. Only the CDR3 region is kept as DNA, spanning 45 bases read in frame from base 1. Sequences SGHTA (CDR1) and FQGTGA (CDR2) are obtained from the germline V gene. The V end gives up 4 bases and the J end 3 bases, leaving 6 bases in the junction not matched to a gene. Broader findings and caveats from the paper: Clinical and demographic metadata were provided uncurated, with the amount varying by source and participant.

The immunoSEQ Assay, a bias-controlled multiplex PCR, was used to amplify TCRbeta CDR3 regions from genomic DNA. Turning to the authors' computational methods: The number of nucleated cells in each sample was estimated by amplification of reference gene primers within the assay. Sequence reads were collapsed and filtered to measure the absolute abundance of every unique TCRbeta CDR3 rearrangement. For each sample, productive Simpson clonality was calculated by taking the square root of Simpson's diversity index across productive rearrangements. The table was pulled from immuneACCESS by TCRdb, which kept in-frame rearrangements only. Such tables lose some clones; where checked, under half of the loss comes from unresolved V genes, and the rest has no known cause. D and trimming were read from the DNA, whereas the V and J calls and clone size are those reported in that table. Recorded for this sample are roughly 300,000 clones; around 90% of them occurred a single time. The ten largest clones represent 18% of the sample.

This clone was picked up a small number of times. What this receptor recognizes is not known. No much larger clone exists at a distance of one base, and base qualities are not known. Enrolling through a virtual design, the prospective study's participants ranged in age from roughly 18 to 90 years and lived across roughly 23 United States geographic areas. Cohort assignment in the prospective study relied on participant-reported clinical history from a screening survey and a study questionnaire. Recovered participants in ImmuneRACE Cohort 3 were defined by two consecutive negative NP/OP PCR tests, clearance by a healthcare professional, or resolution of symptoms. Each participant in the prospective study had whole blood, serum and a nasopharyngeal or oropharyngeal swab collected by mobile phlebotomists. Over an approximately two-month period, participants in the prospective study had the option of providing additional blood draws and questionnaires. Blood samples from the prospective study were shipped frozen or at room temperature prior to DNA extraction.

The sample comprised PBMCs or T cells enriched from blood (not recorded which). The chain employs TRBV7-3 and TRBJ2-1, with TRBD2 identical over 7 junction bases. The sequence derives from a woman in her 30s who had recovered from COVID-19. The nucleotides are TGTGCCAGCAGCTCAGCCAGCGGGAACTACAATGAGCAGTTCTTC. This codes for CASSSASGNYNEQFF.